Listed here are 18 T cell receptor beta chains from one sample, sequenced in a study of blood T cell repertoires in COVID-19. Profiled with immunoSEQ multiplex PCR; TCRdb holds only in-frame clones, not every one. The sample records around 110,000 clones, around four fifths being singletons. Sample: peripheral blood. The receptors derive from a man aged 25 to 40 with acute or convalescent COVID-19.

This sequence joins TRBV3-1 (or the pseudogene TRBV3-2) and TRBJ1-4; no firm D call. The germline gives CDR1 LGHDT, CDR2 YNNKEL (reference sequence). With 2 bases removed from V and 5 bases from J, the gap between germline ends came to 12 bases. The length of the CDR3 is 15 residues. CDR3 protein: CASSQQTGINEKLFF. Written as DNA, the CDR3 is TGTGCCAGCAGCCAACAGACGGGGATCAATGAAAAACTGTTTTTT.

This sequence joins TRBV7-3 and TRBJ1-6; D is perhaps TRBD1 (5 bases). Germline assignment: CDR1 SGHTA and CDR2 FQGTGA. V gave up 3 bases and J gave up 7 bases, with 10 bases separating them. CDR3 length: 14 amino acids. This CDR3 is CASSLGLANSPLHF. DNA of the CDR3: TGTGCCAGCAGCTTGGGGCTTGCGAATTCACCCCTCCACTTT.

In its sample, this clone was seen once. This chain uses TRBV2 with TRBJ1-6; 7 nucleotides match TRBD1. CDR3 length: 16 amino acids. With V trimmed by 4 bases and J by 4 bases, 7 bases remained unmatched. Germline V gene data show CDR1 as SNHLY and CDR2 as FYNNEI. In DNA, the CDR3 is TGTGCCAGCAGTGTTGGCACAGGGGTGTATAATTCACCCCTCCACTTT. Translation gives CASSVGTGVYNSPLHF.

The V call is TRBV30, the J call TRBJ2-1; 7 bases line up with TRBD1. Per the germline V gene, CDR1 is GTSNPN and CDR2 is SVGIG (reference sequence). The CDR3 contains 14 residues. V shed 0 bases, J shed 2 bases, and the junction held 1 base outside the gene matches. Here the CDR3 DNA reads TGTGCCTGGAGTGTCCAGGGGGCCTACAATGAGCAGTTCTTC. Its translation is CAWSVQGAYNEQFF.

This clone was counted a few times. V gene TRBV19 combines with J gene TRBJ1-1, with TRBD1 matching 7 bases. The CDR3 is 18 residues long. V shed 6 bases, J shed 0 bases, and the junction held 16 bases outside the gene matches. Germline V gene data show CDR1 as LNHDA and CDR2 as SQIVND (reference sequence). The CDR3 sequence is CASSQGVGLWGMNTEAFF. In DNA form, the CDR3 reads TGTGCCAGTAGCCAGGGGGTGGGTCTCTGGGGGATGAACACTGAAGCTTTCTTT.

The CDR3 spells CASSLTPGLAVHTGELFF. In nucleotides, the CDR3 is TGCGCCAGCAGCCTAACACCGGGACTAGCGGTTCACACCGGGGAGCTGTTTTTT. This chain connects TRBV10-2 to TRBJ2-2, with 11 bases aligning to TRBD2. There are 18 residues in the CDR3. Germline CDR1 reads WSHSY; CDR2 reads SAAADI. After removal of 6 bases from V and 3 bases from J, the junction contained 12 bases not matched to a gene.

The CDR3 DNA sequence: TGTGCCAGCAGTTACTCGGGAAGGGGGGGCCAAGAGACCCAGTACTTC. Translating gives CASSYSGRGGQETQYF. The chain has TRBV6-5 and TRBJ2-5, with a weak D call TRBD2 (7 bases). The CDR3 totals 16 residues. CDR1 is MNHEY, CDR2 SVGAGI, per germline. The germline V and J ends were trimmed by 0 bases and 1 base, with 12 bases remaining between them.

This chain links TRBV29-1 with TRBJ2-5; TRBD1 agrees at 10 bases. V lost 6 bases to trimming and J lost 4 bases; unmatched junction nucleotides: 11. Per germline, CDR1 SQVTM and CDR2 ANQGSEA. The CDR3 contains 15 residues. CDR3 sequence: CSVAAGQGSGETQYF. CDR3 DNA sequence: TGCAGCGTAGCCGCGGGACAGGGGAGTGGAGAGACCCAGTACTTC.

V usage is TRBV15 and J usage is TRBJ2-2, with a tentative D call TRBD1 (6 bases). Trimming shortened V by 8 bases and J by 3 bases, and 13 bases separated the two germline ends. Germline-derived CDR1 and CDR2 are LNHNV and YYDKDF (reference sequence). The CDR3 spans 14 residues. CDR3 sequence: CATAPYRDTGELFF. The CDR3, as DNA: TGTGCCACCGCGCCGTACAGGGACACCGGGGAGCTGTTTTTT.

The genes are TRBV2 and TRBJ1-3; TRBD1 agrees at 7 bases. V trimming: 4 bases; J trimming: 0 bases; junction bases outside the gene matches: 9. The CDR3 is 17 amino acids. Germline V CDR1 and CDR2: SNHLY, FYNNEI. The CDR3 is CASSARDSQSSGNTIYF. CDR3 DNA sequence: TGTGCCAGCAGTGCAAGGGACAGCCAGAGCTCTGGAAACACCATATATTTT.

The chain recombines TRBV7-8 with TRBJ1-1; D is perhaps TRBD1 (6 bases). The CDR3 has 12 residues. Trimming took off 5 bases at V and 6 bases at J, with 10 bases between the two ends. Germline CDR1 reads SGHVS; CDR2 reads FQNEAQ. CDR3 residues: CASSVGGPEAFF. Here the CDR3 DNA reads TGTGCCAGCAGCGTAGGGGGGCCTGAAGCTTTCTTT.

The chain joins TRBV13 to TRBJ2-3, with 12 bases fitting TRBD2. Germline V gives CDR1 PRHDT, CDR2 FYEKMQ (reference sequence). The V gene end was trimmed by 6 bases and the J gene end by 0 bases; junction bases not matched to a gene: 7. The CDR3 runs 17 residues. The CDR3, as DNA: TGTGCCAGCAGTCTATTCGGACTAGCGGGAAGCACAGATACGCAGTATTTT. It codes for CASSLFGLAGSTDTQYF.

The V and J genes are TRBV10-1 and TRBJ1-1, with D maybe TRBD1 (6 bases). The CDR3 is 14 amino acids. Trimming shortened V by 6 bases and J by 3 bases, and 14 bases separated the two germline ends. Germline lookup yields CDR1 WNHNN and CDR2 SYGVQD (reference sequence). CDR3 DNA: TGCGCCAGCAGCGCCGGGAGGGGGGACACTGAAGCTTTCTTT. Translation: CASSAGRGDTEAFF.

There are a few counts of this clone. The V and J genes are TRBV19 and TRBJ2-7; 10 bases are a match to TRBD1. CDR3 size: 14 residues. V lost 9 bases and J lost 3; bases outside the gene matches: 8. CDR1 is LNHDA, CDR2 SQIVND, per germline (reference sequence). CDR3 sequence (DNA): TGTGCCAGAAAAATCAGGACAGGGGGCTACGAGCAGTACGTC. This codes for CARKIRTGGYEQYV.

The chain links TRBV7-9 to TRBJ2-7, with D possibly TRBD2 on 5 matching bases. Per germline, CDR1 SEHNR and CDR2 FQNEAQ (reference sequence). Trimming pared 5 bases from V and 3 bases from J, leaving 14 bases between. This CDR3 spans 14 amino acids. The CDR3 coding sequence is TGTGCCAGCAGCCAAACGGGTGGAGGCTACGAGCAGTACTTC. Protein product: CASSQTGGGYEQYF.

This sequence joins TRBV10-3 and TRBJ2-1; TRBD1 agrees at 7 bases. V shed 10 bases and J 0 bases; nucleotides not matched to a gene: 6. Germline-derived CDR1 and CDR2 are ENHRY and SYGVKD. CDR3 length: 14 residues. This CDR3 reads CATEDRSSYNEQFF. The DNA of the CDR3 is TGTGCCACAGAGGACAGGAGCTCCTACAATGAGCAGTTCTTC.

This rearrangement joins TRBV6-4 to TRBJ1-6; the D gene is possibly TRBD1 (5 bases). Germline V gene sequence: CDR1 MRHNA, CDR2 SNTAGT. This CDR3 is built from 14 residues. V lost 0 bases and J 9 bases, leaving 9 bases between the germline ends. CDR3 sequence (DNA): TGTGCCAGCAGTGACTCGACAGAAAGTTCACCCCTCCACTTT. Amino acids: CASSDSTESSPLHF.

This clone showed up many times. J is TRBJ2-7 and V is TRBV6-5; the D gene is possibly TRBD2 (5 bases). Trimming took off 5 bases at V and 0 bases at J, with 14 bases between the two ends. CDR3 length equals 15 residues. In germline, CDR1 is MNHEY, CDR2 SVGAGI. This CDR3 reads CASSPEGAASYEQYV. The CDR3 bases are TGTGCCAGCAGTCCTGAGGGAGCGGCCTCCTACGAGCAGTACGTC.